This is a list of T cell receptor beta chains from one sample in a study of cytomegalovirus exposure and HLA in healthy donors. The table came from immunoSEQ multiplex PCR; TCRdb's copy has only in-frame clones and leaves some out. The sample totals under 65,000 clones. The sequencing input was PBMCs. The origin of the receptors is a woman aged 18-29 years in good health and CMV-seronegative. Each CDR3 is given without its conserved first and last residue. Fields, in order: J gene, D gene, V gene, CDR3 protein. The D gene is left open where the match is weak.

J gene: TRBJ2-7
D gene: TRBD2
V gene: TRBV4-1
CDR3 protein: ASSQEGGLAGATYEQY

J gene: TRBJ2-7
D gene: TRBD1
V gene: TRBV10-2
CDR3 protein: ASSTGTGGEQY

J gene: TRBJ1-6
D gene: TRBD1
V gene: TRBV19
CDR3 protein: ASNGQGWNNSPLH

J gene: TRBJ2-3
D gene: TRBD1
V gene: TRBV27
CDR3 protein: ASRADRVRTDTQY

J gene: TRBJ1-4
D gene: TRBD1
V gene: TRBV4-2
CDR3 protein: ASSPPGQPEKLF

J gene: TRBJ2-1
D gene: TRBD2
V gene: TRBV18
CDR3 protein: ASSPPSGGAREQF

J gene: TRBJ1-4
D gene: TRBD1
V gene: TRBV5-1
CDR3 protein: ASSPQQGRNEKLF

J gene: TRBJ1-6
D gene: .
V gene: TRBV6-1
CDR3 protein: ASSETDRYNSPLH

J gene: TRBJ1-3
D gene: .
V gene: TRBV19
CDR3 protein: ASSSPVRNTIY

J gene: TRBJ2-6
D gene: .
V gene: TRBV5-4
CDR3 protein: ASSLRQANVLT

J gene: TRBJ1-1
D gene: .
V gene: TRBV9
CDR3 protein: ASRSPGPFYGGILDTEAF

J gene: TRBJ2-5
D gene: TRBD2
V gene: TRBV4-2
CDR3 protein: ASSEPGLAGLWETQY

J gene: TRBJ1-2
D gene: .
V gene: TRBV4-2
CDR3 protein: ASSPEGDRGYT

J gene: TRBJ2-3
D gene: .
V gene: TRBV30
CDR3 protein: AWGARTDTQY

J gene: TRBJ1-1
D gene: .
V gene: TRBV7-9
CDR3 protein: ASSSFKRTEAF

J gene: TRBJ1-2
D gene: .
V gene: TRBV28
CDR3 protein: ASAGEGGYT

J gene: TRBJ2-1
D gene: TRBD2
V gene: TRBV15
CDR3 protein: ATSGTSGAYNEQF

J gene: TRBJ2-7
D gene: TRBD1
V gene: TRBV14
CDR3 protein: ASSPGRGLYEQY

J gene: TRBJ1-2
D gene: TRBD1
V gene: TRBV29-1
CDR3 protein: SVDGTGSNYGYT

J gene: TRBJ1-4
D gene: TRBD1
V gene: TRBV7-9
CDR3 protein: ASSPDRESDRLF

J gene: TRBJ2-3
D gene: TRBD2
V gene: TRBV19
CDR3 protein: ASSRERGARNFVSTDTQY

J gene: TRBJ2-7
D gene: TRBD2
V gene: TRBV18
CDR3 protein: ASSTPAGRAAGEQY

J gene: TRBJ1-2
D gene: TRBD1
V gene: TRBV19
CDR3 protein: ASSIPGTGNGYT

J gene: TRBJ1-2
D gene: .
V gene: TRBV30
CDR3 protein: AWSRSEVGGYT

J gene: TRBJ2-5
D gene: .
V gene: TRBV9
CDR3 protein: ASSPRGAGSQETQY

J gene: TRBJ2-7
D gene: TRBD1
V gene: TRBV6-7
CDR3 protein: ASSYPTTGFYEQY

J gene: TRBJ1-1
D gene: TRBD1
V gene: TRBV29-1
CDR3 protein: SVRDRANTEAF

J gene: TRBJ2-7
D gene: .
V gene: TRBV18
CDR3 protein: ASSPGGLREQY

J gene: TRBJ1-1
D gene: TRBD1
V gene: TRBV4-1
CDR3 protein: ASSQGQGNTEAF

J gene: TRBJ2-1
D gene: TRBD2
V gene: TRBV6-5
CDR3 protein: ASSSGEVSYNEQF

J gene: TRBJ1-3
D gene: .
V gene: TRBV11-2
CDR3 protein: ATAFGNTIY

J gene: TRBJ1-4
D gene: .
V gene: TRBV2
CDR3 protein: ASIRGEKLF

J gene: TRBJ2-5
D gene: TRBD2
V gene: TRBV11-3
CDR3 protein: ASAILSGVIQETQY

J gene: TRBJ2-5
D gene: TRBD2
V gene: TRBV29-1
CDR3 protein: SGNLAGETQY

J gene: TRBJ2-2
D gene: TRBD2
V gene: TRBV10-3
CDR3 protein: AISPGTRSGGELF

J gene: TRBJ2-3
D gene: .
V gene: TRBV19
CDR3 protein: ASSPRGSSTDTQY

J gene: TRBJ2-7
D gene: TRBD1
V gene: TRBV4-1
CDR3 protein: ASSHMSGGDYEQY

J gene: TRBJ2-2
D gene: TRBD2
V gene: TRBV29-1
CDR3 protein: SVREASGDTGELF

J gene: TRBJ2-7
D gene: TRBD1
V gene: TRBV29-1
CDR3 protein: SVPGTGTYEQY

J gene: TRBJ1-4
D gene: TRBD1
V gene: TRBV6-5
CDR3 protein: ASSSGTGYEKLF

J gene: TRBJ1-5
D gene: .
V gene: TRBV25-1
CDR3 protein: ASSDHAGQPQH

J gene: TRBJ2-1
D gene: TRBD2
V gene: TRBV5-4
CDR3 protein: ASSLLSGGAHNEQF

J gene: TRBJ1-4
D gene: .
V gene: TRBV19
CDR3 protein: ASSIGRGPNEKLF

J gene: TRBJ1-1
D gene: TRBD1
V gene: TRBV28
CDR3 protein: ASSTGAVNTEAF

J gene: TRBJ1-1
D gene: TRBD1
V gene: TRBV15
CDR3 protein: ATSRGQGRDNTEAF

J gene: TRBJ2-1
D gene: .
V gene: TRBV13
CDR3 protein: ASSLRLAYDNEQF

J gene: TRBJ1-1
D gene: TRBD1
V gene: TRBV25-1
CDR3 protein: ASSEYRDSSEAF

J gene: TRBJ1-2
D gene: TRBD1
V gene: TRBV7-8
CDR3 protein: ASRYGQDYGYT

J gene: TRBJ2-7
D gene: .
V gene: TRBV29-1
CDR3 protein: SVEDPLNYEQY

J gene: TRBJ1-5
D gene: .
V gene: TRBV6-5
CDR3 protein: ASSRGGGRQPQH

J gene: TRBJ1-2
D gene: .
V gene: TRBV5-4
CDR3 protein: ASSLEGGNYGYT